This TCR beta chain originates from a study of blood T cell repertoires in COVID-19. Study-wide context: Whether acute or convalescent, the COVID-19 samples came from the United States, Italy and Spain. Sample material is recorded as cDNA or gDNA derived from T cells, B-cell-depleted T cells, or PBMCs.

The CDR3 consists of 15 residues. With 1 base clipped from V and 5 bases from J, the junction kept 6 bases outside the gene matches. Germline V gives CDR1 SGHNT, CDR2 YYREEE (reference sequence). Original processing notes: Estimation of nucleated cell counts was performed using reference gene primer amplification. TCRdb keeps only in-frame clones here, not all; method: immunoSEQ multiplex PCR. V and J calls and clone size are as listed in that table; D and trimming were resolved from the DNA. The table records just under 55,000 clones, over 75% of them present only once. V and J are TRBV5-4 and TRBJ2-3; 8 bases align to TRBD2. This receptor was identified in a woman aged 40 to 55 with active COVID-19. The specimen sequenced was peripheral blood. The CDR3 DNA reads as TGTGCCAGCAGCTTGCGGGGGGGGCCGCGAGATACGCAGTATTTT. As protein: CASSLRGGPRDTQYF.